This T cell receptor beta chain derives from a study of T cells in Graves' hyperthyroidism and ophthalmopathy. Points from the study as a whole: Researchers found most expanded thyroid clonotypes above 0.001 in blood as well.

This clonotype was observed many times. Its antigen is unidentified. J lost 2 bases, V lost 7 bases, and 14 bases had no gene match. This CDR3 is 17 amino acids long. Germline V gene lookup returns CDR1 GTSNPN and CDR2 SVGIG (reference sequence). The CDR3 regions of TCR beta were amplified from RNA transcripts. First-round RT-PCR with HTBI primers amplified the TCR CDR3 region. TCRdb redid the calling of the multiplex PCR reads with MiXCR, one entry per CDR3 protein. The top ten clones hold around a fifth of a sample with a few hundred thousand distinct CDR3 sequences, 13% to 15% of them seen once. The clonotype originates from a woman aged 25-40 years with Graves' ophthalmopathy. Sequenced input: blood. V is TRBV30 and J is TRBJ2-2, with 9 positions matching TRBD1. CDR3 residues: CASPGQGVWSNTGELFF. The CDR3, as DNA: TGTGCCTCGCCGGGACAGGGCGTTTGGAGTAACACCGGGGAGCTGTTTTTT.